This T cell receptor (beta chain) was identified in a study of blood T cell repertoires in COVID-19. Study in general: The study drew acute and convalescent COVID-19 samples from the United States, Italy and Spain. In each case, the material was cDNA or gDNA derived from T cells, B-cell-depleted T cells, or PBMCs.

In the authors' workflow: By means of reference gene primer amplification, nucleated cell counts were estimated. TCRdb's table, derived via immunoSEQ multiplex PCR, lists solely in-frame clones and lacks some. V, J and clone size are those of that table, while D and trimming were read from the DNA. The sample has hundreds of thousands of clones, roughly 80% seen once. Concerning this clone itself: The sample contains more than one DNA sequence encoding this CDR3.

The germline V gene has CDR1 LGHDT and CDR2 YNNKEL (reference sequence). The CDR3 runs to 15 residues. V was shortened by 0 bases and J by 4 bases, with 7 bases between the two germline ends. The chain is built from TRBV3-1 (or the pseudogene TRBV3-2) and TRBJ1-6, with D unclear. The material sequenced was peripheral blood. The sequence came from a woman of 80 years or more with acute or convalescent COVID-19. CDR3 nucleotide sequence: TGTGCCAGCAGCCAAGAAGAGGTATATAATTCACCCCTCCACTTT. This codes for CASSQEEVYNSPLHF.